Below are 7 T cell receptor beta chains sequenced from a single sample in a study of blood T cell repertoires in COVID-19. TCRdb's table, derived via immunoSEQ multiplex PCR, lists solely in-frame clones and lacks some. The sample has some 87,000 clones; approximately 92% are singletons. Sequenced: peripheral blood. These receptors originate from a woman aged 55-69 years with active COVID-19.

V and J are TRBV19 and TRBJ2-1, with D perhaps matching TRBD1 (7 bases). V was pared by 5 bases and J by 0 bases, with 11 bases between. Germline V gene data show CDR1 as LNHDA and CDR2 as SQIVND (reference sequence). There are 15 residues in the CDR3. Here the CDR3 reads CASSAGQSSYNEQFF. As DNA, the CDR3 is TGTGCCAGTAGTGCGGGACAGAGCTCCTACAATGAGCAGTTCTTC.

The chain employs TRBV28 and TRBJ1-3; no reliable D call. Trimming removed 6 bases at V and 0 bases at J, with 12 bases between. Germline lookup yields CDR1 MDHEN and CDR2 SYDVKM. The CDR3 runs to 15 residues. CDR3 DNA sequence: TGTGCCAGCAGCCCCTCGGGGAGCTCTGGAAACACCATATATTTT. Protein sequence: CASSPSGSSGNTIYF.

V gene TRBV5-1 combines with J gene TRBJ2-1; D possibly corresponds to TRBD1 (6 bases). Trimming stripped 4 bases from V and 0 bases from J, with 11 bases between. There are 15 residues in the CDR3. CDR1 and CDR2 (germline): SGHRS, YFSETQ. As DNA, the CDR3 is TGCGCCAGCAGCCCGGCGGACAGCTCCTACAATGAGCAGTTCTTC. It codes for CASSPADSSYNEQFF.

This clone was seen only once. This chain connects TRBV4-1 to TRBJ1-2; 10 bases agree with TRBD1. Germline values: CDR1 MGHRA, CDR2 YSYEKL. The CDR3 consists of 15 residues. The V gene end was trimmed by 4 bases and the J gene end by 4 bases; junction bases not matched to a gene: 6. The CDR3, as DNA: TGCGCCAGCAGCCGCCGGGACAGGGGAGGCTATGGCTACACCTTC. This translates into CASSRRDRGGYGYTF.

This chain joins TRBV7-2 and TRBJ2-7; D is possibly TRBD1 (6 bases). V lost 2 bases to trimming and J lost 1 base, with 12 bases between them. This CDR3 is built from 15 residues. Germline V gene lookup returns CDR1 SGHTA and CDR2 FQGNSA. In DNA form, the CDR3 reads TGTGCCAGCAGCTTAATGTTGGGGGCATCCTACGAGCAGTACTTC. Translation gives CASSLMLGASYEQYF. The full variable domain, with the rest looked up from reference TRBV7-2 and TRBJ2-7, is GAGVSQSPSNKVTEKGKDVELRCDPISGHTALYWYRQSLGQGLEFLIYFQGNSAPDKSGLPSDRFSAERTGGSVSTLTIQRTQQEDSAVYLCASSLMLGASYEQYFGPGTRLTVT.

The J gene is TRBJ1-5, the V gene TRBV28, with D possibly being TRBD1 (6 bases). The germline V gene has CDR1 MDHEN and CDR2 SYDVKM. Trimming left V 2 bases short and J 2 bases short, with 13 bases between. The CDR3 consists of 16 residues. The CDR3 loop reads CASSLGGRGGNQPQHF. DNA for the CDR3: TGTGCCAGCAGTTTAGGAGGCAGGGGTGGCAATCAGCCCCAGCATTTT.

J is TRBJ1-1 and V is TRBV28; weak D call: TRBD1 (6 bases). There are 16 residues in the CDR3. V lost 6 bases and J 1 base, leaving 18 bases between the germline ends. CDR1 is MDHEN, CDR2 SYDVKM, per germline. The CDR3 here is CASRQRRTVANTEAFF. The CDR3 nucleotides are TGTGCCAGCAGACAAAGAAGGACAGTAGCGAACACTGAAGCTTTCTTT.